This entry describes one T cell receptor beta chain. Sequenced material consisted of expressed TCRB transcripts (all of the isolated RNA was reverse transcribed). Measured with immunoSEQ multiplex PCR; TCRdb has only the in-frame clones, and not every one. Of 600,000 to 650,000 clones detected, roughly 16% appear once; the ten largest clones hold about 0.086%. This sample is part of a study of beta chain features in type 1 diabetes. CDR1 and CDR2 (germline): SGHTA, FQGTGA. CDR3 size: 14 residues. V gave up 5 bases and J gave up 1 base; unmatched junction bases: 4. This receptor was taken from a young man in good health. The genes are TRBV7-3 and TRBJ1-1, with 7 positions matching TRBD1. Source material: naive CD4+ T cells from blood. CDR3 coding DNA: TGTGCCAGCAGCGTGACAGGGAAGAACACTGAAGCTTTCTTT. It translates to CASSVTGKNTEAFF.